What follows are 5 T cell receptor beta chains derived from one specimen sequenced in a study of T cell responses to AZD1222 COVID-19 vaccine. Sequenced by immunoSEQ multiplex PCR; TCRdb stores in-frame clones only, minus some. The repertoire has approximately 110,000 clones, more than 75% of them found once; the top ten carry roughly 4.4%. The sample consisted of peripheral blood, taken 28 days after the second AZD1222 dose. The receptors originated from an adult who received the AZD1222 COVID-19 vaccine.

The gene calls are TRBV19 and TRBJ1-2, with TRBD1 matching over 7 bases. The CDR3 covers 18 residues. Looked up from germline, CDR1 is LNHDA and CDR2 is SQIVND (reference sequence). V lost 5 bases and J lost 0; bases outside the gene matches: 15. The CDR3 here is CASSPTPGQYDTNYGYTF. As DNA, the CDR3 is TGTGCCAGTAGTCCTACCCCGGGACAGTACGACACTAACTATGGCTACACCTTC.

The table lists this clone with a few counts. The chain recombines TRBV7-9 with TRBJ1-1, with no clear D. This CDR3 has 14 residues. The V gene lost 3 bases and the J gene lost 4 bases, with 12 bases spanning the gap. Germline V gives CDR1 SEHNR, CDR2 FQNEAQ (reference sequence). Written as DNA, the CDR3 is TGTGCCAGCAGCTTGGCAGCCATGGGCACTGAAGCTTTCTTT. Translated: CASSLAAMGTEAFF.

The sample holds one count of this clone. V and J are TRBV13 and TRBJ2-1, with 12 positions matching TRBD2. V trimming: 1 base; J trimming: 10 bases; junction bases outside the gene matches: 8. The CDR3 contains 16 residues. The germline CDR1 and CDR2 sequences are PRHDT and FYEKMQ (reference sequence). CDR3 DNA: TGTGCCAGCAGCTTAGCGACTAGCGGGAGAGTAGGCGAGCAGTTCTTC. The encoded protein is CASSLATSGRVGEQFF.

V is TRBV24-1 and J is TRBJ2-4; TRBD2 is a possible D gene (5 bases). V lost 5 bases and J 9 bases, leaving 19 bases between the germline ends. The CDR3 spans 15 residues. Germline-derived CDR1 and CDR2 are KGHDR and SFDVKD. The CDR3 DNA sequence: TGTGCCACCAGTGGTACGGGAACGATTGGCGGCATTCAGTACTTC. As protein: CATSGTGTIGGIQYF.

The chain combines TRBV5-1 with TRBJ1-1; possibly TRBD1 for D (6 bases). Germline V gene lookup returns CDR1 SGHRS and CDR2 YFSETQ. V gave up 4 bases and J gave up 9 bases, with 13 bases separating them. This CDR3 is 12 amino acids long. The CDR3 spells CASSVPGVKAFF. CDR3 DNA: TGCGCCAGCAGCGTCCCAGGGGTTAAAGCTTTCTTT.